This T cell receptor beta chain was obtained from a study of regulatory T cells in long-lasting Graves disease. The length of the CDR3 is 14 residues. The V gene lost 5 bases and the J gene lost 2 bases, with 9 bases spanning the gap. The V gene's germline CDR1 is SGHTA and CDR2 FQGNSA. TCR beta libraries were built with iRepertoire HTBI primers and Arm-PCR of CDR3 regions. Each CDR3 protein is one row after TCRdb ran MiXCR on the multiplex PCR reads. The table includes about 460,000 distinct CDR3 sequences, approximately 22% detected once. The time point is: persistent/refractory GD, antithyroid drugs over 5 years with positive TRAb. The authors made the TCR library using RNA they extracted from PBMCs.

The origin of this receptor is a female donor with Graves disease. The chain couples TRBV7-2 to TRBJ2-2, with D possibly TRBD2 on 5 matching bases. The sequencing here drew on peripheral blood mononuclear cells (PBMCs), taken when the disease was refractory, from a patient treated with antithyroid drugs. The CDR3 DNA sequence: TGTGCCAGCAGCCCTTGGACTAACACCGGGGAGCTGTTTTTT. It encodes CASSPWTNTGELFF.